These 21 T cell receptor beta chains came from one sample sequenced in a study of T cells in Graves' hyperthyroidism and ophthalmopathy. From RNA transcripts, TCR beta CDR3 regions were amplified. The TCR CDR3 was amplified in a first-round RT-PCR using the HTBI primer set. A single record per CDR3 protein comes from TCRdb applying MiXCR to the multiplex PCR reads. Among roughly 710,000 distinct CDR3 sequences listed, around 40% were seen once. The source material was blood. Source of these receptors: a woman aged 40 to 50 with Graves' hyperthyroidism.

The chain is built from TRBV7-2 and TRBJ2-5; TRBD2 is a possible D gene (6 bases). V shed 5 bases and J shed 4 bases, with 14 bases lying between them. CDR3 length: 14 amino acids. Germline loops: CDR1 SGHTA, CDR2 FQGNSA. The CDR3 DNA follows: TGTGCCAGCAGCCCTCTCGGGCGGGGAGAGACCCAGTACTTC. Translation gives CASSPLGRGETQYF.

In regard to this clonotype: One end of the junction is discordant with germline, which a read error may explain. The rearrangement uses TRBV7-2 and TRBJ1-6, with D tentatively TRBD1 (6 bases). This CDR3 region has 15 residues. CDR1 and CDR2 (germline): SGHTA, FQGNSA. The CDR3: CASNLGGQGNSPLHF. The CDR3 DNA follows: TGTGCCAGCAACTTAGGGGGTCAGGGGAATTCACCCCTCCACTTT.

This clonotype was picked up one time. The chain employs TRBV20-1 and TRBJ1-6; 7 bases align to TRBD1. This CDR3 region has 19 residues. Germline assignment: CDR1 DFQATT and CDR2 SNEGSKA (reference sequence). V shed 1 base and J 9 bases; nucleotides not matched to a gene: 21. CDR3 DNA: TGCAGTGCTAGAGGTTGGGACAGCCACCCCCAGTGGGTCTTTTCACCCCTCCACTTT. Translated, it gives CSARGWDSHPQWVFSPLHF.

This clonotype was observed many times. V gene TRBV20-1 combines with J gene TRBJ1-2; D is uncertain. CDR3 length equals 8 residues. The V gene's germline CDR1 is DFQATT and CDR2 SNEGSKA (reference sequence). The CDR3 bases are TGCAGGCGGGATGGCTACACCTTC. It yields the protein CRRDGYTF.

The rearrangement links TRBV20-1 to TRBJ2-2; 7 positions match TRBD2. The trim removed 2 bases at V and 6 bases at J, leaving 9 bases unmatched. Germline V gene data show CDR1 as DFQATT and CDR2 as SNEGSKA (reference sequence). There are 15 residues in the CDR3. This chain's CDR3 is CSARWGGFGPGELFF. CDR3 bases: TGCAGTGCTAGATGGGGAGGGTTTGGCCCCGGGGAGCTGTTTTTT.

This clonotype was seen at least ten times. The chain combines TRBV7-2 with TRBJ1-1, with D uncertain. CDR3 length: 15 amino acids. The V gene lost 1 base and the J gene lost 1 base, with 10 bases spanning the gap. From germline, CDR1 is SGHTA and CDR2 FQGNSA. Here the CDR3 DNA reads TGTGCCAGCAGCTTAGGATGGGGAGGGAACACTGAAGCTTTCTTT. The encoded protein is CASSLGWGGNTEAFF.

V is TRBV10-1 and J is TRBJ1-1; unclear D gene. The CDR3 extends over 13 amino acids. From germline, CDR1 is WNHNN and CDR2 SYGVQD (reference sequence). Trimming pared 3 bases from V and 5 bases from J, leaving 10 bases between. CDR3 bases: TGCGCCAGCAGTGAAGGATGGGCGACTGAAGCTTTCTTT. Amino acid sequence: CASSEGWATEAFF.

This rearrangement joins TRBV6-6 to TRBJ1-5, with no clear D. V shed 2 bases and J shed 5 bases, with 19 bases lying between them. This CDR3 has 17 residues. Germline V lookup: CDR1 MNHNY, CDR2 SVGAGI (reference sequence). The CDR3 sequence is CASSYPHIEPRDQPQHF. The CDR3 bases are TGTGCCAGCAGTTACCCCCACATTGAGCCTCGGGATCAGCCCCAGCATTTT.

This clonotype appeared many times. The V call is TRBV7-9, the J call TRBJ2-7; the match to TRBD1 covers 8 bases. The CDR3 runs 15 residues. Trimming removed 5 bases from V and 0 bases from J; junction bases left unmatched: 6. CDR1 is SEHNR, CDR2 FQNEAQ, per germline (reference sequence). The CDR3 spells CASSPGQGPSYEQYF. DNA for the CDR3: TGTGCCAGCAGCCCTGGACAGGGCCCCTCCTACGAGCAGTACTTC.

This rearrangement joins TRBV12-3 or TRBV12-4 to TRBJ1-3; D uncertain. This CDR3 comprises 14 residues. V lost 3 bases to trimming and J lost 0 bases, with 6 bases between them. CDR3 region: CASSFMSSGNTIYF. The CDR3 nucleotides read TGTGCCAGCAGTTTTATGTCCTCTGGAAACACCATATATTTT.

The rearrangement links TRBV7-3 to TRBJ2-1, with D hard to call. Per germline, CDR1 SGHTA and CDR2 FQGTGA. This CDR3 is 15 amino acids long. The germline V and J ends were trimmed by 4 bases and 5 bases, with 15 bases remaining between them. This chain's CDR3 is CASSSERGIDNEQFF. The CDR3 DNA reads TGTGCCAGCAGCTCCGAGCGTGGGATAGACAATGAGCAGTTCTTC. The whole variable domain, filled in from reference TRBV7-3 and TRBJ2-1, reads GAGVSQTPSNKVTEKGKYVELRCDPISGHTALYWYRQSLGQGPEFLIYFQGTGAADDSGLPNDRFFAVRPEGSVSTLKIQRTERGDSAVYLCASSSERGIDNEQFFGPGTRLTVL.

A few counts support this clonotype. The rearrangement uses TRBV7-8 and TRBJ1-1; 7 bases line up with TRBD1. From germline, CDR1 is SGHVS and CDR2 FQNEAQ. V lost 7 bases and J lost 1; bases outside the gene matches: 9. CDR3 length equals 15 residues. The CDR3 loop reads CASTTTGVWNTEAFF. The DNA for the CDR3 is TGTGCCAGCACCACAACAGGGGTCTGGAACACTGAAGCTTTCTTT.

V and J are TRBV4-1 and TRBJ1-2; TRBD1 aligns across 10 bases. V shed 6 bases and J 7 bases; nucleotides not matched to a gene: 14. From germline, CDR1 is MGHRA and CDR2 YSYEKL. This CDR3 has 16 residues. CDR3 protein: CASRNPLRDRGIGYTF. CDR3 DNA: TGCGCCAGCAGAAATCCTCTTCGGGACAGGGGCATTGGCTACACCTTC.

The chain couples TRBV19 to TRBJ2-2; tentatively, D is TRBD1 (5 bases). V lost 0 bases, J lost 0 bases, and 14 bases lay in between. There are 18 residues in the CDR3. The germline gives CDR1 LNHDA, CDR2 SQIVND (reference sequence). The DNA of the CDR3 is TGTGCCAGTAGTATAGAGGGGCTTAAACTCGCGAACACCGGGGAGCTGTTTTTT. The encoded protein is CASSIEGLKLANTGELFF.

The V call is TRBV10-3, the J call TRBJ1-2, with a possible D match to TRBD1 (5 bases). Germline V lookup: CDR1 ENHRY, CDR2 SYGVKD. This CDR3 region has 14 residues. The V end lost 8 bases, the J end lost 6 bases, and 19 bases lay between the germline ends. CDR3 nucleotides: TGTGCCATCCTGGGGGATGACAGCCCCGATGGCTACACCTTC. This encodes CAILGDDSPDGYTF.

This clonotype turned up a few times. The genes are TRBV6-6 and TRBJ2-7, with 13 bases fitting TRBD2. Losses at the gene ends were 4 bases for V and 2 bases for J; bases not matched to a gene: 5. This CDR3 is 16 amino acids long. The V gene's germline CDR1 is MNHNY and CDR2 SVGAGI (reference sequence). CDR3 residues: CASSWTSGGPPYEQYF. The CDR3 DNA reads TGTGCCAGCAGTTGGACTAGCGGGGGCCCCCCCTACGAGCAGTACTTC.

In this sample, this clonotype turned up many times. The V gene is TRBV19, the J gene TRBJ1-2; D not resolved. V dropped 5 bases and J dropped 8 bases, with 15 bases sitting between them. The CDR3 is 13 amino acids. Looked up from germline, CDR1 is LNHDA and CDR2 is SQIVND (reference sequence). CDR3 region: CASSSGPNRGYTF. Here the CDR3 DNA reads TGTGCCAGTAGTTCCGGCCCGAATCGGGGCTACACCTTC.

V is TRBV7-9 and J is TRBJ2-7; tentative D call: TRBD2 (5 bases). This CDR3 has 14 residues. Germline CDR1 is SEHNR and CDR2 is FQNEAQ (reference sequence). V lost 5 bases and J 4 bases, leaving 15 bases between the germline ends. DNA for the CDR3: TGTGCCAGCAGCCCCTACGAGGGTAATTACGAGCAGTACTTC. Translated: CASSPYEGNYEQYF.

J is TRBJ2-5 and V is TRBV9, with TRBD1 identical over 9 bases. Germline CDR1 and CDR2: SGDLS and YYNGEE. Trimming cost V 1 base and J 5 bases; bases outside gene matches: 6. This CDR3 region has 15 residues. The CDR3 DNA reads as TGTGCCAGCAGCGTAACAACAGGGGGCGGTGAGACCCAGTACTTC. It yields the protein CASSVTTGGGETQYF.

The rearrangement uses TRBV20-1 and TRBJ2-5; the match to TRBD1 covers 8 bases. The CDR3 has 12 residues. The ends lost 7 bases at V and 3 bases at J; junction bases unmatched: 4. Germline CDR1 DFQATT, CDR2 SNEGSKA (reference sequence). The CDR3 nucleotides read TGCAGTGTATTGGACAGGGAAGAGACCCAGTACTTC. It is translated as CSVLDREETQYF.

The chain joins TRBV20-1 to TRBJ1-2; D not certain. The CDR3 loop spans 12 amino acids. V gave up 3 bases and J gave up 4 bases, with 9 bases separating them. Germline lookup yields CDR1 DFQATT and CDR2 SNEGSKA (reference sequence). In nucleotides, the CDR3 is TGCAGTGCTAGGATGGCAGTCTATGGCTACACCTTC. Residues: CSARMAVYGYTF.